Listed below are T cell receptor beta chains from one sample, sequenced in a study of CD8 T cells in ankylosing spondylitis. TCRdb analysed the 5' RACE reads with MiXCR anew, one entry per CDR3 protein. The sample includes more than 250,000 distinct CDR3 sequences, 11% of them seen just once. Source material: blood, either unsorted or a sorted T cell fraction (not recorded which). Source of these receptors: a female donor with ankylosing spondylitis or in good health (not recorded which). Both conserved end residues are part of each CDR3. D genes are given only for firm matches. Clone size appears in some rows only: once, few, many, or a class for an expanded clone.

>many|TRBV20-1|TRBD2|TRBJ2-7
TGCAGTGCCGATGGGACTAGCGGTACCTACGAGCAGTACTTC
CSADGTSGTYEQYF
>many|TRBV20-1|NA|TRBJ2-5
TGCAGTGCCTTTTATCGAGGGCAGACCCAGTACTTC
CSAFYRGQTQYF
>few|TRBV7-2|NA|TRBJ1-2
TGTGCCAGCGCGACGGGCGGACTATTGGGTGGCTACACCTTC
CASATGGLLGGYTF
>many|TRBV6-2/TRBV6-3|TRBD1|TRBJ1-5
TGTGCCAGCAGCTATAAACAGGGGAACGTAAGAAGCAATCAGCCCCAGCATTTT
CASSYKQGNVRSNQPQHF
>many|TRBV20-1|NA|TRBJ2-5
TGCAGTGCCGAGACTAATACAGGACAAGAGACCCAGTACTTC
CSAETNTGQETQYF
>NA|TRBV15|TRBD1|TRBJ2-2
TGTGCCACCAGCAGAAGGGGAAACAGGGGGCGCATCGGGGAGCTGTTTTTT
CATSRRGNRGRIGELFF
>many|TRBV10-1|NA|TRBJ2-1
TGCGCCAGCAGCCCTGGACAGCGGGCCAATGAGCAGTTCTTC
CASSPGQRANEQFF
>NA|TRBV7-6|NA|TRBJ2-1
TGTGCCAGCAGTCTTAGTGTTGGTGGGAGCTCCTACAATGAGCAGTTCTTC
CASSLSVGGSSYNEQFF
>many|TRBV20-1|NA|TRBJ2-1
TGCAGTGCTAGAGTTGGGACACGACCCTACAATGAGCAGTTCTTC
CSARVGTRPYNEQFF
>NA|TRBV4-1|NA|TRBJ1-1
TGCGCCAGCAGCCATACAGGTCGCCCCGCACCTGAAGCTTTCTTT
CASSHTGRPAPEAFF
>many|TRBV29-1|NA|TRBJ2-2
TGCAGCGTGGGCGGTTCCGGGGGTAACACCGGGGAGCTGTTTTTT
CSVGGSGGNTGELFF
>NA|TRBV7-2|NA|TRBJ1-2
TGTGCCAGCAGCCTAAGACCAGCAGGCTACACCTTC
CASSLRPAGYTF
>NA|TRBV5-5|NA|TRBJ2-1
TGTGCCAGCAGCTTGGAGGGAATGGTCTCCTTCAATGAGCAGTTCTTC
CASSLEGMVSFNEQFF
>NA|TRBV6-1|NA|TRBJ1-5
TGTGCCAGCAGAGTGACGGAGGGATGGGGGGATCAGCCCCAGCATTTT
CASRVTEGWGDQPQHF
>many|TRBV10-3|NA|TRBJ2-3
TGTGCCACCCAGACAGAAGGAGCAGATACGCAGTATTTT
CATQTEGADTQYF
>NA|TRBV10-3|NA|TRBJ2-3
TGTGCCAGCCTCCCACATCAGGGCATAGACACGCAGTATTTT
CASLPHQGIDTQYF
>many|TRBV20-1|NA|TRBJ2-1
TGCAGTGCTAGGGCTGGGGGACGGGGCAATGAGCAGTTCTTC
CSARAGGRGNEQFF